This T cell receptor (beta chain) was identified in a study of T cells of healthy individuals. Via MiXCR, TCRdb re-called the 5' RACE reads, giving one row per CDR3 protein. The table shows 45,000 to 60,000 distinct CDR3 sequences, with about 15% occurring only once. This clonotype was counted many times. Per germline, CDR1 KGHDR and CDR2 SFDVKD. The CDR3 loop spans 13 amino acids. J gave up 8 bases and V 8 bases, and 5 bases lay outside the gene matches. The chain links TRBV24-1 to TRBJ2-1; 10 nucleotides agree with TRBD1. The receptor was isolated from a human donor in good health. DNA for the CDR3: TGTGCCACCACTTGGACAGGGGGTCATGAGCAGTTCTTC. Protein: CATTWTGGHEQFF.